Listed below are T cell receptor beta chains from one sample, sequenced in a study of PD-L1 blockade in urothelial cancer. Produced via immunoSEQ multiplex PCR; TCRdb's table is partial and in-frame only. This sample has about 86,000 clones, with more than 75% found just once. The sample was PBMCs, taken around atezolizumab (anti-PD-L1) treatment. The source is a man aged 60 to 69 with urothelial cancer. CDR3s include the opening cysteine and the closing phenylalanine or tryptophan. A D gene is named only where the DNA matches it firmly. Only some rows state a clone size, as once, few, many or a class for expanded clones.

15 TRBJ1-5 NA TRBV30 NA CAWSAKQGFPQPQHF TGTGCCTGGAGTGCAAAACAGGGATTTCCACAGCCCCAGCATTTT
15 TRBJ1-2 NA TRBV5-1 TRBD1 CASSEAQGEVGGYTF TGCGCCAGCAGCGAGGCCCAGGGGGAAGTGGGCGGCTACACCTTC
13 TRBJ2-7 NA TRBV15 NA CATSRDAEYEQYF TGTGCCACCAGCAGAGATGCGGAGTACGAGCAGTACTTC
15 TRBJ1-3 NA TRBV7-9 NA CASWITRRGGNTIYF TGTGCCAGCTGGATCACTAGACGTGGGGGAAACACCATATATTTT
15 TRBJ2-2 NA TRBV28 TRBD2 CASSPGLAGAGELFF TGTGCCAGCAGTCCGGGACTAGCGGGAGCCGGGGAGCTGTTTTTT
17 TRBJ2-1 NA TRBV18 NA CASSPSSAVAWHNEQFF TGTGCCAGCTCACCAAGCTCGGCGGTGGCCTGGCACAATGAGCAGTTCTTC
14 TRBJ1-1 NA TRBV30 NA CAWIRGFVNTEAFF TGTGCCTGGATTCGGGGTTTCGTGAACACTGAAGCTTTCTTT
16 TRBJ1-2 NA TRBV7-8 NA CASSPRVTGRGYGYTF TGTGCCAGCAGCCCCCGGGTGACGGGTAGGGGATATGGCTACACCTTC
10 TRBJ2-1 NA TRBV29-1 TRBD1 CSGQGNEQFF TGCAGCGGACAGGGGAATGAGCAGTTCTTC
14 TRBJ1-2 NA TRBV7-2 TRBD1 CASSPGQGAYGYTF TGTGCCAGCAGCCCCGGACAGGGAGCCTATGGCTACACCTTC
13 TRBJ1-5 NA TRBV7-2 TRBD1 CASSSGTGQPQHF TGTGCCAGCAGCTCCGGGACAGGTCAGCCCCAGCATTTT
12 TRBJ1-2 NA TRBV7-9 TRBD1 CASSSNQLTGEF TGTGCCAGCAGCTCTAACCAATTGACAGGGGAATTC
15 TRBJ2-7 NA TRBV15 TRBD1 CATSRDRDRDYEQYF TGTGCCACCAGCAGAGATCGCGACAGGGATTACGAGCAGTACTTC
14 TRBJ2-1 NA TRBV11-3 NA CASSVLGSYNEQFF TGTGCCAGCAGCGTTCTAGGCTCCTACAATGAGCAGTTCTTC
16 TRBJ1-3 NA TRBV28 TRBD1 CASSFYSGGTGNTIYF TGTGCCAGCAGTTTTTATTCAGGGGGAACGGGAAACACCATATATTTT
15 TRBJ2-7 NA TRBV19 NA CASSIGSGRVGEQYF TGTGCCAGTAGTATCGGTAGCGGCCGGGTTGGCGAGCAGTACTTC
14 TRBJ1-2 once TRBV5-6 NA CASSFAVTNYGYTF TGTGCCAGCAGCTTTGCAGTTACTAACTATGGCTACACCTTC
14 TRBJ1-1 NA TRBV2 NA CASSLETQVFGAFF TGTGCCAGCAGTCTTGAGACACAGGTTTTTGGAGCTTTCTTT
17 TRBJ1-3 NA TRBV7-9 TRBD1 CASTLGVGTGSGNTIYF TGTGCCAGCACCTTGGGAGTAGGGACAGGGTCTGGAAACACCATATATTTT
16 TRBJ2-1 NA TRBV4-2 NA CASSQGSQGSYNEQFF TGTGCCAGCAGCCAAGGAAGCCAGGGGTCTTACAATGAGCAGTTCTTC
13 TRBJ2-7 once TRBV10-2 TRBD1 CTSLRDRGYEQYF TGCACCTCTTTGAGGGACAGGGGCTACGAGCAGTACTTC
15 TRBJ1-5 NA TRBV6-6 NA CASSYSAGVNQPQHF TGTGCCAGCAGTTACTCCGCGGGCGTCAATCAGCCCCAGCATTTT
15 TRBJ2-1 NA TRBV18 TRBD1 CASSQKDRARQEQFF TGTGCCAGCTCGCAAAAGGACAGGGCCCGTCAGGAGCAGTTCTTC
16 TRBJ1-2 NA TRBV4-3 TRBD1 CASSQDLDRGYRGYTF TGCGCCAGCAGCCAAGACCTGGACAGGGGTTATCGTGGCTACACCTTC
15 TRBJ2-7 NA TRBV6-5 NA CASSREQPYASEQYF TGTGCCAGCAGTCGGGAGCAACCCTACGCTTCCGAGCAGTACTTC
18 TRBJ2-1 NA TRBV7-2 TRBD2 CASSLANRLAGGLNEQFF TGTGCCAGCAGCTTAGCAAATCGACTAGCGGGAGGGCTAAATGAGCAGTTCTTC
14 TRBJ2-3 NA TRBV30 TRBD2 CAWKFGGALDTQYF TGTGCCTGGAAATTCGGGGGGGCATTAGATACGCAGTATTTT
14 TRBJ2-7 NA TRBV19 NA CASSAWSTDGEQYF TGTGCCAGTAGTGCCTGGTCGACAGATGGCGAGCAGTACTTC
18 TRBJ2-3 NA TRBV7-8 TRBD2 CASSLASGGGRAWNTQYF TGTGCCAGCAGCTTAGCTTCCGGGGGCGGGAGGGCCTGGAATACGCAGTATTTT
14 TRBJ2-3 NA TRBV29-1 TRBD2 CSVGSGRATDTQYF TGCAGCGTTGGCAGCGGGAGGGCCACAGATACGCAGTATTTT
13 TRBJ1-2 NA TRBV2 NA CASKLGLLNGYTF TGTGCCAGCAAGCTGGGGCTGCTGAATGGCTACACCTTC
16 TRBJ2-7 NA TRBV6-6 TRBD2 CASSYAPGGLLYEQYF TGTGCCAGCAGTTACGCCCCGGGGGGACTCCTGTACGAGCAGTACTTC
13 TRBJ2-1 NA TRBV9 TRBD1 CASSVASGDRLVF TGTGCCAGCAGCGTAGCTTCAGGGGACAGATTAGTCTTC
14 TRBJ1-2 NA TRBV6-4 NA CASSDGRFGYGYTF TGTGCCAGCAGTGACGGGCGCTTTGGCTATGGCTACACCTTC
12 TRBJ1-6 NA TRBV6-1 NA CASWGEGSPLHF TGTGCCAGTTGGGGGGAGGGGTCACCCCTCCACTTT
16 TRBJ1-5 NA TRBV30 TRBD1 CAWTLFGTGSNQPQHF TGTGCCTGGACGCTATTCGGGACAGGGTCCAATCAGCCCCAGCATTTT
15 TRBJ2-1 NA TRBV7-9 NA CASSLAGGPYNEQFF TGTGCCAGCAGCTTAGCGGGGGGTCCCTACAATGAGCAGTTCTTC
14 TRBJ2-1 NA TRBV6-1 NA CATRGVGSVNEQFF TGTGCCACTCGGGGTGTTGGAAGTGTTAATGAGCAGTTCTTC
14 TRBJ2-3 NA TRBV5-4 NA CASRRDSSSDTQYF TGTGCCAGCAGGCGGGACTCCTCCTCAGATACGCAGTATTTT
13 TRBJ1-1 NA TRBV19 TRBD1 CASSGTGSTEAFF TGTGCCAGCTCCGGGACAGGGTCCACTGAAGCTTTCTTT
11 TRBJ1-2 few TRBV2 NA CASSESYGYTF TGTGCCAGCAGTGAGTCTTATGGCTACACCTTC
14 TRBJ1-6 NA TRBV5-1 NA CASSSDNEGSPLHF TGCGCCAGCAGCTCCGATAACGAGGGTTCACCCCTCCACTTT
17 TRBJ2-2 NA TRBV30 TRBD2 CAWNLGLAGGYGGELFF TGTGCCTGGAACCTTGGACTAGCGGGGGGGTATGGCGGGGAGCTGTTTTTT
18 TRBJ1-5 NA TRBV19 NA CASSISGFVGDSNQPQHF TGTGCCAGTAGTATATCGGGCTTTGTAGGGGATAGCAATCAGCCCCAGCATTTT
15 TRBJ2-1 NA TRBV27 TRBD2 CASNRASGSYNEQFF TGTGCCAGCAATAGGGCTAGCGGGAGTTACAATGAGCAGTTCTTC
13 TRBJ2-7 once TRBV2 TRBD2 CAIFGGGVYEQYF TGTGCCATCTTCGGGGGGGGTGTCTACGAGCAGTACTTC
16 TRBJ2-1 NA TRBV7-9 TRBD1 CASSLRFQGVSNEQFF TGTGCCAGCAGTCTTAGGTTCCAGGGGGTTAGCAATGAGCAGTTCTTC
19 TRBJ1-3 NA TRBV7-2 TRBD1 CASSLEGQGISFSGNTIYF TGTGCCAGCAGCTTAGAGGGACAGGGAATCAGTTTCTCTGGAAACACCATATATTTT
15 TRBJ2-4 few TRBV12-5 TRBD1 CASGPTGLYKNIQYF TGTGCTAGTGGACCGACAGGGTTGTACAAAAACATTCAGTACTTC
12 TRBJ1-1 NA TRBV2 TRBD1 CASRTGDTEAFF TGTGCCAGCAGAACAGGGGACACTGAAGCTTTCTTT
19 TRBJ2-1 NA TRBV28 TRBD1 CASSLRGTGVGGSYNEQFF TGTGCCAGCAGCCTTCGGGGGACAGGGGTCGGGGGATCCTACAATGAGCAGTTCTTC
14 TRBJ1-2 NA TRBV27 NA CASSFLPGHYGYTF TGTGCCAGCAGTTTTCTCCCAGGGCACTATGGCTACACCTTC
14 TRBJ2-1 NA TRBV5-8 TRBD1 CASSLEGQGFEQFF TGTGCCAGCAGCTTGGAGGGACAGGGTTTTGAGCAGTTCTTC
14 TRBJ2-2 NA TRBV10-3 NA CAIRPNTNTGELFF TGTGCCATCAGGCCCAACACGAACACCGGGGAGCTGTTTTTT
15 TRBJ2-7 NA TRBV15 TRBD1 CATSTGTVPVGEQYF TGTGCCACTAGTACCGGGACAGTCCCCGTTGGCGAGCAGTACTTC
16 TRBJ2-3 NA TRBV30 TRBD1 CAWSKTGTGNTDTQYF TGTGCCTGGAGTAAAACCGGGACAGGTAACACAGATACGCAGTATTTT
11 TRBJ1-1 NA TRBV5-1 NA CASRTTGEAFF TGCGCCAGCAGGACGACAGGTGAAGCTTTCTTT
16 TRBJ2-1 NA TRBV27 NA CASSRKAGTLYNEQFF TGTGCCAGCAGTAGGAAAGCGGGCACGCTCTACAATGAGCAGTTCTTC
14 TRBJ1-1 once TRBV12-5 NA CASGLVIRETEAFF TGTGCTAGTGGTTTGGTAATCCGGGAAACTGAAGCTTTCTTT